The clone carrying this TCR beta chain was counted a few times. Its specificity is unknown. These data belong to a study of cytomegalovirus exposure and HLA in healthy donors. Study results and limitations: The Asian-associated ancestry cluster reportedly had fewer N-insertions than the roughly 720-donor mean in a later analysis.

The length of the CDR3 is 13 residues. Trimming pared 2 bases from V and 7 bases from J, leaving 12 bases between. From germline, CDR1 is MNHEY and CDR2 SMNVEV (reference sequence). Amplification used 60 Vbeta primers and 13 Jbeta primers. Profiling relied on immunoSEQ multiplex PCR, and the TCRdb table lists in-frame clones only, not all of them. Among 95,000 to 150,000 clones, around two thirds were seen once, and the ten largest hold roughly 8.6%. Sequenced input: PBMCs. J is TRBJ2-7 and V is TRBV27, with TRBD2 as a possible D gene (7 bases). The sequence was collected from a woman in her thirties or forties in good health and CMV-seropositive. The CDR3 sequence is CASSLGGGGEQYF. The CDR3 nucleotides are TGTGCCAGCAGTTTAGGCGGGGGCGGGGAGCAGTACTTC.